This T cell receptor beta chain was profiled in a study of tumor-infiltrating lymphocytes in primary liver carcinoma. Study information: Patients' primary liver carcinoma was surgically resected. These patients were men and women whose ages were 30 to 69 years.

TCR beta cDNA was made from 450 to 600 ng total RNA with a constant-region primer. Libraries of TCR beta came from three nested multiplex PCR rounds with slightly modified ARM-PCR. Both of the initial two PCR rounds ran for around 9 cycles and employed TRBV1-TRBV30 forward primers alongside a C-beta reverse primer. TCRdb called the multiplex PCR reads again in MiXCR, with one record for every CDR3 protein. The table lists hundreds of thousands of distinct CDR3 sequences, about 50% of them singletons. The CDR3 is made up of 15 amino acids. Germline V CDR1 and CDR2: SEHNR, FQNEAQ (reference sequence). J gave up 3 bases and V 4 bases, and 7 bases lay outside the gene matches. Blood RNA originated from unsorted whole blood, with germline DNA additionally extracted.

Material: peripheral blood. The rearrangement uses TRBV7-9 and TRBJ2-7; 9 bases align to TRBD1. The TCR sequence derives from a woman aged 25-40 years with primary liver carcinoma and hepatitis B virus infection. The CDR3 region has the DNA TGTGCCAGCAGCTCGTCGGGACAGGGACTCTACGAGCAGTACTTC. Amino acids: CASSSSGQGLYEQYF.